Described below is a single TCR beta chain sequence and its context. No antigen is known for it. V shed 4 bases and J 1 base; nucleotides not matched to a gene: 11. Germline values: CDR1 LGHDT, CDR2 YNNKEL (reference sequence). The CDR3 is made up of 17 amino acids. The data belong to a study of blood T cells in healthy people across ages. Study-wide points: Age brought a roughly linear fall in TCR beta diversity measured per million T cells.

Next came a second PCR, run for about 7 to 12 cycles, which used a sample-barcoded 5' primer along with a J-beta primer mix. TCRdb reprocessed the 5' RACE reads via MiXCR and lists one record per CDR3 protein. The sample has hundreds of thousands of distinct CDR3 sequences, around 20% seen once. This receptor was obtained from a man between 65 and 85 years old in good health. The chain combines TRBV3-1 with TRBJ1-1; 8 bases map to TRBD1. Input material: blood. CDR3 amino acids: CASSRDRFKFANTEAFF. The CDR3 nucleotides are TGTGCCAGCAGCCGGGACAGGTTTAAGTTCGCGAACACTGAAGCTTTCTTT.